This TCR beta chain was recorded in a study of cytomegalovirus exposure and HLA in healthy donors. Both 60 Vbeta primers and 13 Jbeta primers went into the PCR. Data came from immunoSEQ multiplex PCR; TCRdb stores just in-frame clones and leaves some out. The sample records 150,000 to 170,000 clones, around 80% being singletons. The germline CDR1 and CDR2 sequences are SNHLY and FYNNEI. The CDR3 covers 15 residues. The V and J ends lost 8 bases and 0 bases, in that order; junction bases with no gene match: 5. The chain joins TRBV2 to TRBJ2-3; 10 bases align to TRBD2. Specimen: PBMCs. This clonotype was sampled from a young man in good health and CMV-seropositive. DNA of the CDR3: TGTGCCAGCTCCGGGACTAGCGCTAGCACAGATACGCAGTATTTT. Translating gives CASSGTSASTDTQYF.